Listed here are 8 T cell receptor beta chains from one sample, sequenced in a study of T cell responses to AZD1222 COVID-19 vaccine. TCRdb keeps only in-frame clones here, not all; method: immunoSEQ multiplex PCR. This table has roughly 85,000 clones, approximately 91% appearing once. The material was peripheral blood, obtained on day 0 of MenACWY control vaccination. The receptors were sampled from an adult in good health.

The rearrangement links TRBV25-1 to TRBJ1-2; tentatively, D is TRBD1 (6 bases). There are 12 residues in the CDR3. Germline V gives CDR1 MGHDK, CDR2 SYGVNS. The germline V and J ends were trimmed by 8 bases and 4 bases, with 11 bases remaining between them. The CDR3 reads CASGDISYGYTF. The DNA for the CDR3 is TGTGCCAGCGGGGACATATCCTATGGCTACACCTTC.

This chain joins TRBV4-3 and TRBJ1-4, with D unclear. There are 16 residues in the CDR3. Germline lookup yields CDR1 LGHNA and CDR2 YSLEER. V lost 3 bases and J 7 bases, leaving 18 bases between the germline ends. The CDR3 region is CASSQSSRDSGEKLFF. Here the CDR3 DNA reads TGCGCCAGCAGCCAGTCCTCGCGGGATTCGGGTGAAAAACTGTTTTTT.

This clone came up a few times. The CDR3 DNA is TGTGCCAGCTCACCAGAGGGATCACACAATCAGCCCCAGCATTTT. Translated: CASSPEGSHNQPQHF. The rearrangement joins TRBV18 to TRBJ1-5; D gene uncertain. From germline, CDR1 is KGHSH and CDR2 LQKENI. The V end lost 2 bases, the J end lost 3 bases, and 11 bases lay between the germline ends. CDR3 size: 15 residues.

CDR3 in amino acids: CASSYYSQTRDSPLHF. The DNA of the CDR3 is TGTGCCAGCAGTTATTACAGCCAAACCCGGGATTCACCCCTCCACTTT. The chain uses TRBV6-2 or TRBV6-3 and TRBJ1-6; D remains unclear. The germline V gene has CDR1 MNHEY and CDR2 SVGEGT. This CDR3 comprises 16 residues. V was shortened by 3 bases and J by 8 bases, with 17 bases between the two germline ends.

The chain recombines TRBV6-5 with TRBJ2-2; TRBD2 aligns across 11 bases. With V trimmed by 0 bases and J by 9 bases, 6 bases remained unmatched. The V gene's germline CDR1 is MNHEY and CDR2 SVGAGI. CDR3 length equals 16 residues. The CDR3: CASSYSLAGGQRELFF. Here the CDR3 DNA reads TGTGCCAGCAGTTACTCTTTAGCGGGGGGGCAGAGGGAGCTGTTTTTT.

This chain connects TRBV7-9 to TRBJ1-1; 8 bases line up with TRBD1. The germline V gene encodes CDR1 SEHNR and CDR2 FQNEAQ (reference sequence). The CDR3 runs 14 residues. The trim removed 7 bases at V and 0 bases at J, leaving 4 bases unmatched. The CDR3 sequence is CASTGQGLNTEAFF. DNA of the CDR3: TGTGCCAGCACCGGACAGGGCTTGAACACTGAAGCTTTCTTT.

The V call is TRBV12-3 or TRBV12-4, the J call TRBJ1-5; D gene unclear. Trimming took 1 base from V and 6 from J, leaving 7 bases between them. This CDR3 region has 13 residues. The CDR3 protein is CASSLGSFQPQHF. The CDR3 DNA follows: TGTGCCAGCAGTTTAGGGAGCTTTCAGCCCCAGCATTTT.

This chain links TRBV7-9 with TRBJ1-5, with D unclear. V shed 1 base and J shed 7 bases, with 8 bases lying between them. The CDR3 loop spans 13 amino acids. The V gene's germline CDR1 is SEHNR and CDR2 FQNEAQ (reference sequence). In DNA form, the CDR3 reads TGTGCCAGCAGCTTAGGGATTGAACAGCCCCAGCATTTT. Amino acid sequence: CASSLGIEQPQHF. The full variable domain, completed using reference TRBV7-9 and TRBJ1-5, is DTGVSQNPRHKITKRGQNVTFRCDPISEHNRLYWYRQTLGQGPEFLTYFQNEAQLEKSRLLSDRFSAERPKGSFSTLEIQRTEQGDSAMYLCASSLGIEQPQHFGDGTRLSIL.